This T cell receptor beta chain was recovered during a study of Ad26.COV2.S vaccination and SARS-CoV-2 variants. Germline CDR1 is SGHVS and CDR2 is FQNEAQ. The J segment lost 5 bases and the V segment lost 5 bases, leaving 10 bases of the junction unmatched. This CDR3 has 16 amino acids. Treatment: around 19 received Ad26.COV2.S at low or high dose, single or two shots; five or six received placebo; per-sample allocation not given. Day 63 after the first vaccine or placebo injection was the time point for sampling. In the case of this clone: Its antigen remains unidentified.

Clones were sequenced by immunoSEQ multiplex PCR, and TCRdb holds only the in-frame ones, with some missing. This sample has approximately 350,000 clones, with roughly 91% found just once. Findings and limits, study-wide: The study found higher spike-specific TCR breadth in vaccine than placebo recipients.

This TCR derives from a person aged 18-60 years who received the Ad26.COV2.S COVID-19 vaccine or a placebo. The genes are TRBV7-8 and TRBJ2-5; 11 bases are a match to TRBD2. The material was peripheral blood, obtained in a trial of Ad26.COV2.S vaccine versus placebo. The CDR3 nucleotides are TGTGCCAGCAGCCACCGACTAGCGGGGCTTGTGGAGACCCAGTACTTC. Its translation is CASSHRLAGLVETQYF. The whole variable domain, filled in from reference TRBV7-8 and TRBJ2-5, reads GAGVSQSPRYKVAKRGQDVALRCDPISGHVSLFWYQQALGQGPEFLTYFQNEAQLDKSGLPSDRFFAERPEGSVSTLKIQRTQQEDSAVYLCASSHRLAGLVETQYFGPGTRLLVL.